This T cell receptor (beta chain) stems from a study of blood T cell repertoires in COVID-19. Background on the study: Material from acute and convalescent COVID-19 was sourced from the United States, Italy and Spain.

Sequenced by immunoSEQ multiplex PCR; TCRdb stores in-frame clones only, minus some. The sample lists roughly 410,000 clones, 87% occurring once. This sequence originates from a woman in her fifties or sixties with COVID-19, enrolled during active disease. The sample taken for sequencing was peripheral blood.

CDR3 amino acids: CASPGGRGLAGAYTDTQYF. CDR3 nucleotide sequence: TGTGCCAGCCCAGGGGGTCGGGGACTAGCGGGGGCCTACACAGATACGCAGTATTTT. V and J are TRBV5-4 and TRBJ2-3; 14 bases line up with TRBD2. V lost 7 bases, J lost 2 bases, and 15 bases stayed unmatched. The CDR3 loop spans 19 amino acids. Germline loops: CDR1 SGHNT, CDR2 YYREEE (reference sequence).